This T cell receptor beta chain was identified during a study of T cell changes during pregnancy in multiple sclerosis. Germline values: CDR1 MGHRA, CDR2 YSYEKL. The CDR3 has 11 amino acids. The table came from immunoSEQ multiplex PCR; TCRdb's copy has only in-frame clones and leaves some out. This sample yields about 80,000 clones, of which roughly 94% are seen a single time; almost 1.5% belongs to the top ten. Remarks on this clone: At one of its ends the junction is not consistent with the germline gene, which may arise from a read error.

This TCR was recovered from a female donor with multiple sclerosis, enrolled in a pregnancy study. The chain employs TRBV4-1 and TRBJ1-3; possible D gene TRBD1, 5 bases. The source was peripheral blood, collected before pregnancy. CDR3 DNA: TGCGCCAGCAGCCGTAGGCTGCGGACACATTTT. Translated, it gives CASSRRLRTHF.